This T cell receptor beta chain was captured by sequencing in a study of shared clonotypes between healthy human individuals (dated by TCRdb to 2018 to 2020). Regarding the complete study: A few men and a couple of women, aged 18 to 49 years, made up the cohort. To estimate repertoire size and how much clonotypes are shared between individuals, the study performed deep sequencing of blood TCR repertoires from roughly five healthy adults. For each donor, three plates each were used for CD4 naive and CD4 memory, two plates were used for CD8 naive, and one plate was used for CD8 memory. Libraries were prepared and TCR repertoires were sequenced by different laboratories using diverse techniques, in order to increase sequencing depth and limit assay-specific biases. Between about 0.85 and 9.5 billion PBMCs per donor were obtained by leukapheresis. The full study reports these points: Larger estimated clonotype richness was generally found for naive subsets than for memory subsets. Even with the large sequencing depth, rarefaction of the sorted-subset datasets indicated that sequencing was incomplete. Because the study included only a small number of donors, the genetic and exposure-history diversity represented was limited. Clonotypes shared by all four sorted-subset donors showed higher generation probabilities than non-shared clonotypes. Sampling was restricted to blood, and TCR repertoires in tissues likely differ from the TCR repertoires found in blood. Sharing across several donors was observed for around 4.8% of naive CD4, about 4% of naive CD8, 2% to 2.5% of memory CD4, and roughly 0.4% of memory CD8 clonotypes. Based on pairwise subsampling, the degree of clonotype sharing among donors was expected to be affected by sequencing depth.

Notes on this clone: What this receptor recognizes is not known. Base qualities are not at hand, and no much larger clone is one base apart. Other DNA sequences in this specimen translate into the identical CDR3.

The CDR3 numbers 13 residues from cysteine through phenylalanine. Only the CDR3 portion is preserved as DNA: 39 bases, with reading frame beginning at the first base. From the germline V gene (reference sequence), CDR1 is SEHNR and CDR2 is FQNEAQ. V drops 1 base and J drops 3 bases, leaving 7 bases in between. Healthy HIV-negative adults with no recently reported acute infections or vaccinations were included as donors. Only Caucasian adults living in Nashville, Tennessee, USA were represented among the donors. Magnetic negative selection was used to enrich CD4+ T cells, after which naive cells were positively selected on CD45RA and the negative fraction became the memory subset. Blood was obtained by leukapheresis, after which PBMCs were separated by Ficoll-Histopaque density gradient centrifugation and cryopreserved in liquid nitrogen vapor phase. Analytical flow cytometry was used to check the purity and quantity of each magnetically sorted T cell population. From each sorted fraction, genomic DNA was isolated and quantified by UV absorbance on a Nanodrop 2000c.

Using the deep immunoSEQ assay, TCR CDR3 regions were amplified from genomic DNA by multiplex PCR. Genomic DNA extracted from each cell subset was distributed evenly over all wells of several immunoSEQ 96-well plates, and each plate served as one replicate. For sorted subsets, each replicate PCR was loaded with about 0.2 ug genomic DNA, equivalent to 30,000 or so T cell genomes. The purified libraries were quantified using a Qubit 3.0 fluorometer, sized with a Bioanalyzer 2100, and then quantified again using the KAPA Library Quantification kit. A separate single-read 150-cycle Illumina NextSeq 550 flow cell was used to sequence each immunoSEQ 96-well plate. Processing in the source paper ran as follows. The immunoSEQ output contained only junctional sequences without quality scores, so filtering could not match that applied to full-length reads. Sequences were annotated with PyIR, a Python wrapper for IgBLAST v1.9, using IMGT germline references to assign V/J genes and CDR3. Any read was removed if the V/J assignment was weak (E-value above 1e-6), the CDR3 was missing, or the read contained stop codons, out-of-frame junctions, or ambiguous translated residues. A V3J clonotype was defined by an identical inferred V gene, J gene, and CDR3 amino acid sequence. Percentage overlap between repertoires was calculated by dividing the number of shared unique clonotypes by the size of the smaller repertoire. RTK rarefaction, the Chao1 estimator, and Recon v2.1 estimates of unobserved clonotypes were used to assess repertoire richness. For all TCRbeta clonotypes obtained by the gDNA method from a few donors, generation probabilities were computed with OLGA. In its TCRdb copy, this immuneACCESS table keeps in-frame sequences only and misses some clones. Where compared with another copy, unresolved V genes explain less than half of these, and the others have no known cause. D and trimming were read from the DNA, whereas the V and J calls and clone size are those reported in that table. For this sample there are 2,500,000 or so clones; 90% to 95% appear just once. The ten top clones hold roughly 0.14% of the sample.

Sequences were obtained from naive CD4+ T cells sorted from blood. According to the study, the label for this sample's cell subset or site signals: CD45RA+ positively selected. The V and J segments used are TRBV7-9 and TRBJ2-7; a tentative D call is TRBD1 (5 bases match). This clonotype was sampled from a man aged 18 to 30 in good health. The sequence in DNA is TGTGCCAGCAGCTTAGTAGGGGTCTACGAGCAGTACTTC. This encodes CASSLVGVYEQYF.